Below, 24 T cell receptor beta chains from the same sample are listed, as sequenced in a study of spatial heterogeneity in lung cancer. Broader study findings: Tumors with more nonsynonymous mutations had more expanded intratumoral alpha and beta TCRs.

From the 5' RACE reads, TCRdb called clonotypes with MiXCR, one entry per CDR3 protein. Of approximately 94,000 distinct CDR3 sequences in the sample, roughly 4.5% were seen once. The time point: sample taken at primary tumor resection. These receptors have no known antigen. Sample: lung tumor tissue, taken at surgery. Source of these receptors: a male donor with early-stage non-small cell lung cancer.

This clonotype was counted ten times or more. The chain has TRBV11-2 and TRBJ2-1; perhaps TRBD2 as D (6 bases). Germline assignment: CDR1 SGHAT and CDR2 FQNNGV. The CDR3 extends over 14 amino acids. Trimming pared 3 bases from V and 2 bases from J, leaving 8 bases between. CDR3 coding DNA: TGTGCCAGCAGCTTGCGGGGACCCTACAATGAGCAGTTCTTC. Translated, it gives CASSLRGPYNEQFF.

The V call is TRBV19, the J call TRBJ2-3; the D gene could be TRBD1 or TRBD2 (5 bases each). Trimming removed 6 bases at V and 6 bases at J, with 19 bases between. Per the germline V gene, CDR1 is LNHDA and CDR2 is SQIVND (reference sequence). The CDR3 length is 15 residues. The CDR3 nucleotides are TGTGCCAGTAGGGTCTGGGGACCCGACGGGGATACGCAGTATTTT. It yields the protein CASRVWGPDGDTQYF.

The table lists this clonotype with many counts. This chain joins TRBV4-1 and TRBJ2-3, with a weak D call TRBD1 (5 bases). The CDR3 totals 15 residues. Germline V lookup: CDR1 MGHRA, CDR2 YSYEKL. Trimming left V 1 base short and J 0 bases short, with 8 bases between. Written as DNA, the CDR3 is TGCGCCAGCAGCCAAGGGTCAGGGAGCACAGATACGCAGTATTTT. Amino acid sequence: CASSQGSGSTDTQYF.

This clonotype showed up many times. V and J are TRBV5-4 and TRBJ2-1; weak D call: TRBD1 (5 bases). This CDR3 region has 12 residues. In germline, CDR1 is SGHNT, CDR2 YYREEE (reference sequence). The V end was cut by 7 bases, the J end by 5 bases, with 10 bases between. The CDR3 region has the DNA TGTGCCAGCGGGGCCCGAAACAATGAGCAGTTCTTC. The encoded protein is CASGARNNEQFF.

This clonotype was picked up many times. CDR3: CASGLVPGSEQYF. CDR3 in DNA: TGTGCTAGTGGTTTGGTACCGGGGAGCGAGCAGTACTTC. The V and J genes are TRBV12-5 and TRBJ2-7, with D possibly matching TRBD2 (5 bases). Trimming pared 0 bases from V and 6 bases from J, leaving 9 bases between. This CDR3 has 13 amino acids. The germline CDR1 and CDR2 sequences are LGHNT and FRNRAP.

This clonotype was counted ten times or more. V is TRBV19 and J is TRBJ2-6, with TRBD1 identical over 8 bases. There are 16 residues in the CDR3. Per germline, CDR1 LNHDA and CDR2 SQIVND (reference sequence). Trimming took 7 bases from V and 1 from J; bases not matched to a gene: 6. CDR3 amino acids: CASTPGQASGANVLTF. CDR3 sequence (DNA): TGTGCCAGTACCCCGGGACAGGCTTCTGGGGCCAACGTCCTGACTTTC.

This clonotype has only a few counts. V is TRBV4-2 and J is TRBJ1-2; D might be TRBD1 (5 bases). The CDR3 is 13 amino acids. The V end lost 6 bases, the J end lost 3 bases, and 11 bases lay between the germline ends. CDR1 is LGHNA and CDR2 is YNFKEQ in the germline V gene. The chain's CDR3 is CASRSGADYGYTF. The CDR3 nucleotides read TGTGCCAGCAGGTCCGGGGCAGACTATGGCTACACCTTC.

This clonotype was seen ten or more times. This CDR3 reads CASSLSGVQPQHF. The DNA for the CDR3 is TGTGCCAGCAGTTTATCCGGGGTACAGCCCCAGCATTTT. The rearrangement uses TRBV27 and TRBJ1-5; D call uncertain. V lost 0 bases and J 7 bases, leaving 7 bases between the germline ends. From germline, CDR1 is MNHEY and CDR2 SMNVEV (reference sequence). CDR3 length equals 13 residues.

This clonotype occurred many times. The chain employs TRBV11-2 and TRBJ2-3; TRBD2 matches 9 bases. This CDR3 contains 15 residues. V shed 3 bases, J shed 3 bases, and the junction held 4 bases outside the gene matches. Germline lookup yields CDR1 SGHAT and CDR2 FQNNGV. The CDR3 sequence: CASSFLREGTDTQYF. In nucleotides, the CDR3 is TGTGCCAGCAGCTTTTTGCGGGAGGGGACAGATACGCAGTATTTT.

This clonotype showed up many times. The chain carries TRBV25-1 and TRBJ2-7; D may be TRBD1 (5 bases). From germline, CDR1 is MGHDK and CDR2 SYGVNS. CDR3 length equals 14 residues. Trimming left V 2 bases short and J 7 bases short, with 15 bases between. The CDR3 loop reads CASSETGPDQEQYF. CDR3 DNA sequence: TGTGCCAGCAGTGAAACAGGACCGGACCAAGAGCAGTACTTC.

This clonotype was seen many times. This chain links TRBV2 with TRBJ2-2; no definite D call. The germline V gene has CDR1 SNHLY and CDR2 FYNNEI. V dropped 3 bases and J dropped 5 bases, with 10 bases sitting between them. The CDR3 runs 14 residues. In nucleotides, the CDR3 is TGTGCCAGCAGTGATTTAGTCACGACCGGGGAGCTGTTTTTT. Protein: CASSDLVTTGELFF.

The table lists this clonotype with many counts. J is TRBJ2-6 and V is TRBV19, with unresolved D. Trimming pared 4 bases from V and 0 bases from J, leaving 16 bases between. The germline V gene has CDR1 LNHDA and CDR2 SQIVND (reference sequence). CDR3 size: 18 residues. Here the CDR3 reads CASSTETLRNSGANVLTF. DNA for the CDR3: TGTGCCAGTAGTACAGAGACACTTAGAAACTCTGGGGCCAACGTCCTGACTTTC.

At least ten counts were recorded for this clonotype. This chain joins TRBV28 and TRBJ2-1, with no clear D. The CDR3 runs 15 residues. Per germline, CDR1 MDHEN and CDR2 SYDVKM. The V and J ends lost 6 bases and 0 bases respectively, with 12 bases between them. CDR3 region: CASRQPPSSYNEQFF. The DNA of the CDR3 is TGTGCCAGCAGGCAGCCCCCAAGCTCCTACAATGAGCAGTTCTTC. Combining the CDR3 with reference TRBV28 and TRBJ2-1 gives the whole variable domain DVKVTQSSRYLVKRTGEKVFLECVQDMDHENMFWYRQDPGLGLRLIYFSYDVKMKEKGDIPEGYSVSREKKERFSLILESASTNQTSMYLCASRQPPSSYNEQFFGPGTRLTVL.

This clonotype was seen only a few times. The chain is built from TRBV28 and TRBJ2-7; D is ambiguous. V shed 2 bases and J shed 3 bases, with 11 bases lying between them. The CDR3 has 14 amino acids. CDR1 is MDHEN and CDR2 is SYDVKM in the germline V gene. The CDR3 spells CASSLSISLYEQYF. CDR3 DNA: TGTGCCAGCAGTTTAAGCATTTCCCTCTACGAGCAGTACTTC. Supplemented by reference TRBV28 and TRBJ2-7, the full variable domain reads DVKVTQSSRYLVKRTGEKVFLECVQDMDHENMFWYRQDPGLGLRLIYFSYDVKMKEKGDIPEGYSVSREKKERFSLILESASTNQTSMYLCASSLSISLYEQYFGPGTRLTVT.

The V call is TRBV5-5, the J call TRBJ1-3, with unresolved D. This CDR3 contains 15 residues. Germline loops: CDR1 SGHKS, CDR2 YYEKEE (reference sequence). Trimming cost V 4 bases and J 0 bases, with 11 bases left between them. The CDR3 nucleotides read TGTGCCAGCAGCCCCCGCGGCACCTCTGGAAACACCATATATTTT. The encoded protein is CASSPRGTSGNTIYF.

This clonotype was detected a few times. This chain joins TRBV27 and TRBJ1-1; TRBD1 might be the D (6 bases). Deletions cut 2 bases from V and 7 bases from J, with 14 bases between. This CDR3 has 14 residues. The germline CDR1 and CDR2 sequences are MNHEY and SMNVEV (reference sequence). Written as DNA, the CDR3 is TGTGCCAGCAGTTTAGATAGGGGGATTGGTGAAGCTTTCTTT. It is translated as CASSLDRGIGEAFF.

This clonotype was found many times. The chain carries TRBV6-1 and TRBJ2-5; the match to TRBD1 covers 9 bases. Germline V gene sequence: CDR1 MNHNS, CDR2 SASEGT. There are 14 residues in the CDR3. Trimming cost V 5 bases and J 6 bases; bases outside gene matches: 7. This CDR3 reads CASSSPDRGQTQYF. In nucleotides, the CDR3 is TGTGCCAGCAGTTCCCCGGACAGGGGTCAGACCCAGTACTTC.

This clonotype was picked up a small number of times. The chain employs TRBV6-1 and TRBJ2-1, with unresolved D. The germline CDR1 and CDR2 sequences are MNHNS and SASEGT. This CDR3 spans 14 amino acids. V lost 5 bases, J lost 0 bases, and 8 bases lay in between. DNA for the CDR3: TGTGCCAGCAGTCGGTCCAACTCCTACAATGAGCAGTTCTTC. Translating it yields CASSRSNSYNEQFF.

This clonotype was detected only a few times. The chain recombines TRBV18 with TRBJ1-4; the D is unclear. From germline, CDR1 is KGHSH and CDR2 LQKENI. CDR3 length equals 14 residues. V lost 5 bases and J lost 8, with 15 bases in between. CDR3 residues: CASSYDKKQEKLFF. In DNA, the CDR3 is TGTGCCAGCTCATACGACAAAAAACAGGAAAAACTGTTTTTT.

The CDR3 sequence: CSARGGLGGRADEQYF. The CDR3 DNA reads as TGCAGTGCTAGGGGTGGACTAGGCGGGAGAGCGGACGAGCAGTACTTC. The V and J genes are TRBV20-1 and TRBJ2-7; 7 nucleotides line up with TRBD2. The CDR3 length is 16 residues. The V gene's germline CDR1 is DFQATT and CDR2 SNEGSKA (reference sequence). Germline trimming cut 3 bases from V and 5 bases from J; bases unmatched to any gene: 16.

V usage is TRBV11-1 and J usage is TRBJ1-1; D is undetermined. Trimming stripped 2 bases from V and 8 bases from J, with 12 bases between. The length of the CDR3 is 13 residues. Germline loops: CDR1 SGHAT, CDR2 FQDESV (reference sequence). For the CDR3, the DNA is TGTGCCAGCAGCTTATGGGCCCATACCGAAGCTTTCTTT. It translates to CASSLWAHTEAFF.

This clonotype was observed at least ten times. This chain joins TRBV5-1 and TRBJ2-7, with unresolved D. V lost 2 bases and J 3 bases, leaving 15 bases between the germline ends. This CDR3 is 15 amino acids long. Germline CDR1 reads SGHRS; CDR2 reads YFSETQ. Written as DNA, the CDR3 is TGCGCCAGCAGCTTAGGCGCCATTCATAACTACGAGCAGTACTTC. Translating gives CASSLGAIHNYEQYF. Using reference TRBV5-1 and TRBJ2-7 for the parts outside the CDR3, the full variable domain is KAGVTQTPRYLIKTRGQQVTLSCSPISGHRSVSWYQQTPGQGLQFLFEYFSETQRNKGNFPGRFSGRQFSNSRSEMNVSTLELGDSALYLCASSLGAIHNYEQYFGPGTRLTVT.

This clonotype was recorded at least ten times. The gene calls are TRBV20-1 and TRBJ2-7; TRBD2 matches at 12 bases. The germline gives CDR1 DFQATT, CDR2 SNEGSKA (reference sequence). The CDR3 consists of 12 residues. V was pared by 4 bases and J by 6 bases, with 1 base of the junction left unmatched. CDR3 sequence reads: CSATTSGSEQYF. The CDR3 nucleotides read TGCAGTGCTACGACTAGCGGGAGCGAGCAGTACTTC.

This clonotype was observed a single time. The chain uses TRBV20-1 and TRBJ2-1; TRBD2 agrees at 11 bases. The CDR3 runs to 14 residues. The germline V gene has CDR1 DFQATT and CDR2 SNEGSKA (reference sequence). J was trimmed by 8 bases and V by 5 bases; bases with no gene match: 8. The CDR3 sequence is CSAGRGLAAYEQFF. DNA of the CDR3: TGCAGTGCTGGCCGGGGACTAGCGGCGTATGAGCAGTTCTTC.